The rows below give T cell receptor beta chains drawn from one sample of a study of T cell repertoires in cytomegalovirus infection. The antigens for these receptors are not known. TCRdb analysed the reads with MiXCR anew, one entry per CDR3 protein. In the table there are about 920,000 distinct CDR3 sequences, approximately 31% of which are singletons. The source was cultured CD8+ T cells from PBMCs, collected from culture after CMV antigen stimulation. All receptors derive from a human donor in good health (CMV status not recorded). Some clones in this sample may be carry-over from other donors' samples. Both conserved end residues are part of each CDR3. D genes are given only for firm matches. A row's size may be missing; if present it is once, few, many or a size class.

v_gene,j_gene,d_gene,abundance,CDR3nt,CDR3aa
TRBV19,TRBJ2-2,-,-,TGTGCCAGTAGTATAAACAGGTTCTCGAACACCGGGGAGCTGTTTTTT,CASSINRFSNTGELFF
TRBV7-2,TRBJ2-3,TRBD2,many,TGTGCCAGCAGCTTTTCGGGACTAGCGGGGGATACGCAGTATTTT,CASSFSGLAGDTQYF
TRBV7-3,TRBJ2-1,TRBD2,-,TGTGCCAGCAGCTTAACTGGGACTAGCGGGGGGAGCTCCTACAATGAGCAGTTCTTC,CASSLTGTSGGSSYNEQFF
TRBV7-9,TRBJ1-4,-,-,TGTGCCAGCGTAACGGGAACTAATGAAAAACTGTTTTTT,CASVTGTNEKLFF
TRBV7-6,TRBJ1-2,-,many,TGTGCCAGCAGCTTAGCGCATGAAGGGAATGGCTACACCTTC,CASSLAHEGNGYTF
TRBV2,TRBJ1-5,TRBD1,few,TGTGCCAGCAGCCCCGGGACAGGGCGGGATCAGCCCCAGCATTTT,CASSPGTGRDQPQHF
TRBV7-6,TRBJ2-1,TRBD2,-,TGTGCCAGCAGCGCCACGGCAGCGGGGACTTACAATGAGCAGTTCTTC,CASSATAAGTYNEQFF
TRBV27,TRBJ2-1,-,few,TGTGCCAGCAGTTTCCGGGATACAAACAATGAGCAGTTCTTC,CASSFRDTNNEQFF
TRBV7-8,TRBJ1-5,-,many,TGTGCCAGCAGTCCCGGACAGAATCAGCCCCAGCATTTT,CASSPGQNQPQHF
TRBV19,TRBJ2-7,-,many,TGTGCCAGTAGTATTCAGGGGAATGTGAAGCTCTACGAGCAGTACTTC,CASSIQGNVKLYEQYF
TRBV6-5,TRBJ2-1,TRBD2,-,TGTGCCAGCAGTTACGCTGGGGGGGTTTACAATGAGCAGTTCTTC,CASSYAGGVYNEQFF
TRBV7-6,TRBJ2-1,TRBD1,few,TGTGCCAGCAGCTCCTCCGGGACAGGACACAATGAGCAGTTCTTC,CASSSSGTGHNEQFF
TRBV29-1,TRBJ1-2,TRBD1,few,TGCAGCGCCACCGAGACAGGGTCTAACTATGGCTACACCTTC,CSATETGSNYGYTF
TRBV5-6,TRBJ2-3,-,few,TGTGCCAGCAGCTTGTCGGAGTGGGAGGGCACAGATACGCAGTATTTT,CASSLSEWEGTDTQYF
TRBV15,TRBJ2-1,-,few,TGTGCCACCAGCATCGGAAGGGGGATCAATGAGCAGTTCTTC,CATSIGRGINEQFF
TRBV20-1,TRBJ1-1,TRBD1,-,TGCAGTGCTAGAAAGGGGGCTTACACTGAAGCTATCTTT,CSARKGAYTEAIF
TRBV12-3/TRBV12-4,TRBJ1-1,-,few,TGTGCCAGCGGTGGGACCTCCCACAGTCTGAACACTGAAGCTTTCTTT,CASGGTSHSLNTEAFF
TRBV27,TRBJ2-2,-,-,TGTGCCAGCAGTTGGGGGCCGGCCCTCACCGGGGAGCTGTTTTTT,CASSWGPALTGELFF
TRBV12-3/TRBV12-4,TRBJ2-5,-,-,TGTGCCAGCAGCCCCAGAGACTTAGAGACCCAGTACTTC,CASSPRDLETQYF
TRBV9,TRBJ2-2,-,few,TGTGCCAGCAGCGTCCCAAAGACCGGGGAGCTGTTTTTT,CASSVPKTGELFF
TRBV20-1,TRBJ1-2,-,-,TGCAGTGCTAGAGATTCAGGGCTATATGGCTACACCTTC,CSARDSGLYGYTF
TRBV7-2,TRBJ2-1,-,-,TGTGCCAGCAGCTCCCCGACCAGAATGAACAATGAGCAGTTCTTC,CASSSPTRMNNEQFF
TRBV6-6,TRBJ1-1,-,-,TGTGCCAGCACGGAATGGCGGGGGGCCGGGACGAGTACTGAAGCTTTCTTT,CASTEWRGAGTSTEAFF
TRBV19,TRBJ2-7,-,-,TGTGCCAGTAGTATGGGCGGGGCCTCCTACGAGCAGTACTTC,CASSMGGASYEQYF
TRBV7-6,TRBJ2-1,-,few,TGTGCCAGCAGCTTAGGGAGGGGGGGAACCTACAATGAGCAGTTCTTC,CASSLGRGGTYNEQFF
TRBV27,TRBJ2-3,TRBD2,-,TGTGCCAGCAGTTTACGGAGACTAGCGGGGAGCACAGATACGCAGTATTTT,CASSLRRLAGSTDTQYF
TRBV2,TRBJ1-6,-,few,TGTGCCAGCAGGACGGACAGCTCCTATAATTCACCCCTCCACTTT,CASRTDSSYNSPLHF
TRBV9,TRBJ1-1,-,once,TGTGCCAGCAGCCCCTCAGGTGGGGAGGGCACTGAAGCTTTCTTT,CASSPSGGEGTEAFF
TRBV6-5,TRBJ2-5,TRBD2,few,TGTGCCAGCAGAAGAGAGGGACTACCACAAGAGACCCAGTACTTC,CASRREGLPQETQYF
TRBV10-3,TRBJ2-7,-,-,TGTGCCATCAGTGAACCTGGAACCTACGAGCAGTACTTC,CAISEPGTYEQYF
TRBV7-6,TRBJ1-4,-,many,TGTGCCAGCAGCTTAGGGGGGGAAAATGAAAAACTGTTTTTT,CASSLGGENEKLFF
TRBV7-2,TRBJ2-1,TRBD2,many,TGTGCCAGCAGCTTAGGTACTAGCGGGGGGTTTCCCAATGAGCAGTTCTTC,CASSLGTSGGFPNEQFF
TRBV7-6,TRBJ2-2,-,-,TGTGCCAGCAGCCCTACGGGACCGCAAGAGAACACCGGGGAGCTGTTTTTT,CASSPTGPQENTGELFF
TRBV18,TRBJ1-1,-,many,TGTGCCAGCAGCCCCCCCGGTTACACTGAAGCTTTCTTT,CASSPPGYTEAFF
TRBV7-9,TRBJ1-2,-,-,TGTGCCGGTTGGACGGGGGTGCTCGATGGCTACACCTTC,CAGWTGVLDGYTF
TRBV12-3/TRBV12-4,TRBJ2-1,-,many,TGTGCCAGCAGTTTCCGGGTCCACTACAATGAGCAGTTCTTC,CASSFRVHYNEQFF
TRBV5-1,TRBJ2-1,-,many,TGTGCCAGCAGCTTAGTCCGAAATGAGCAGTTCTTC,CASSLVRNEQFF
TRBV6-1,TRBJ2-4,-,-,TGTGCCAGCAGTGAACATTGGGGAGCCAAAAACATTCAGTACTTC,CASSEHWGAKNIQYF
TRBV7-9,TRBJ2-3,-,-,TGTGCCAGCAGCTACCGGGACGCGATAGGGGGTGGCACAGATACGCAGTATTTT,CASSYRDAIGGGTDTQYF
TRBV19,TRBJ2-3,TRBD2,-,TGTGCCAGTACCCCGCGGACTAGCGGTAGCACAGATACGCAGTATTTT,CASTPRTSGSTDTQYF
TRBV24-1,TRBJ2-2,-,-,TGTGCCACCAGTGAAGATACATACACCGGGGAGCTGTTTTTT,CATSEDTYTGELFF
TRBV2,TRBJ2-2,-,many,TGTGCCAGCATGAACACCGGGGAGCTGTTTTTT,CASMNTGELFF
TRBV4-3,TRBJ2-5,TRBD2,-,TGCGCCAGCAGCCAAGCCCGGGGGGGAGGAGAGACCCAGTACTTC,CASSQARGGGETQYF
TRBV7-6,TRBJ1-5,-,many,TGTGCCAGCAGCGCCGGGAGCAATCAGCCCCAGCATTTT,CASSAGSNQPQHF
TRBV12-3/TRBV12-4,TRBJ1-6,-,few,TGTGCCAGCAGTTTAGTAGTGGGCCGAAGCTCCTATAATTCACCCCTCCACTTT,CASSLVVGRSSYNSPLHF